What follows are 5 T cell receptor beta chains derived from one specimen sequenced in a study of identical twins. TCRdb re-called the 5' RACE reads with MiXCR, one entry per CDR3 protein. The sample includes roughly 1.6 million distinct CDR3 sequences, 25% to 35% of them seen just once. What was sequenced was cord blood. The origin of the receptors is a newborn girl in good health.

This chain connects TRBV12-3 or TRBV12-4 to TRBJ2-7; 11 bases fit TRBD2. The junction had 7 bases not matched to a gene; V was cut back by 4 bases and J by 2 bases. The CDR3 sequence is 16 residues long. In DNA, the CDR3 is TGTGCCAGCAGTTCGCCCGGACTAGCGGGCGCCTACGAGCAGTACTTC. Amino acids: CASSSPGLAGAYEQYF.

The chain carries TRBV4-2 and TRBJ2-1; 8 nucleotides align to TRBD2. Germline CDR1 is LGHNA and CDR2 is YNFKEQ. CDR3 length equals 17 residues. V trimming: 0 bases; J trimming: 2 bases; junction bases outside the gene matches: 6. CDR3 sequence: CASSQDHSGSAYNEQFF. CDR3 nucleotide sequence: TGTGCCAGCAGCCAAGATCACAGCGGGAGTGCCTACAATGAGCAGTTCTTC.

The chain employs TRBV6-1 and TRBJ1-5, with D unclear. Germline V gene lookup returns CDR1 MNHNS and CDR2 SASEGT. Trimming stripped 7 bases from V and 2 bases from J, with 6 bases between. CDR3 length: 12 amino acids. The CDR3 reads CASKDGNQPQHF. CDR3 DNA: TGTGCCAGCAAGGACGGCAATCAGCCCCAGCATTTT.

This chain connects TRBV9 to TRBJ1-2; D not certain. From germline, CDR1 is SGDLS and CDR2 YYNGEE. This CDR3 has 15 residues. V dropped 4 bases and J dropped 6 bases, with 19 bases sitting between them. The CDR3 sequence: CASSPRLELRNGYTF. Here the CDR3 DNA reads TGTGCCAGCAGCCCCCGCCTAGAACTTAGGAATGGCTACACCTTC.

The chain is built from TRBV5-1 and TRBJ2-7; TRBD2 matches at 15 bases. The CDR3 is made up of 16 amino acids. The V and J ends lost 5 bases and 4 bases, in that order; junction bases with no gene match: 7. Germline V gene lookup returns CDR1 SGHRS and CDR2 YFSETQ. DNA for the CDR3: TGCGCCAGCAGTCAAACCGGGACTAGCGGGAGGTACGAGCAGTACTTC. This codes for CASSQTGTSGRYEQYF. The full variable domain, completed using reference TRBV5-1 and TRBJ2-7, is KAGVTQTPRYLIKTRGQQVTLSCSPISGHRSVSWYQQTPGQGLQFLFEYFSETQRNKGNFPGRFSGRQFSNSRSEMNVSTLELGDSALYLCASSQTGTSGRYEQYFGPGTRLTVT.